Below are 2 T cell receptor beta chains sequenced from a single sample in a study of metastatic and nonmetastatic thyroid tumors (dated by TCRdb to 2018 to 2021). Before undergoing thyroid surgery, none of the patients had been given any kind of treatment. Preparation of the library involved PCR. Instrument on record: Illumina HiSeq 4000. The public reads were reprocessed in TCRdb via fastp at Q25 and MiXCR, keeping in-frame beta chains. The sample contains 20,000 to 25,000 clones, over 10% of them found a single time. Around 22% of the sample rests with the top ten. The sequenced material came from blood. These receptor sequences come from a female donor with papillary thyroid cancer or a benign thyroid nodule (not recorded which). Some clones in this sample may be carry-over from other donors' samples.

This clone was counted at least ten times. CDR3 sequence (DNA): TGTGCCAGCAGTTTATCGAGGTCCTGGAGGGAGACCCAGTACTTC. Its protein is CASSLSRSWRETQYF. The chain employs TRBV27 and TRBJ2-5; a weak D match, TRBD2 (5 bases). V was pared by 0 bases and J by 5 bases, with 13 bases between. CDR1 MNHEY and CDR2 SMNVEV come from the germline V gene (reference sequence). The length of the CDR3 is 15 residues.

CDR3: CASSRRLQPQHF. The CDR3 bases are TGTGCCAGCAGTAGAAGGTTGCAGCCCCAGCATTTT. V usage is TRBV28 and J usage is TRBJ1-5; no reliable D call. This CDR3 is built from 12 residues. Between the trimmed V and J ends, which lost 5 bases and 7 bases, there was a span of 9 bases. In germline, CDR1 is MDHEN, CDR2 SYDVKM. The complete variable domain, with remaining parts taken from reference TRBV28 and TRBJ1-5, reads DVKVTQSSRYLVKRTGEKVFLECVQDMDHENMFWYRQDPGLGLRLIYFSYDVKMKEKGDIPEGYSVSREKKERFSLILESASTNQTSMYLCASSRRLQPQHFGDGTRLSIL.